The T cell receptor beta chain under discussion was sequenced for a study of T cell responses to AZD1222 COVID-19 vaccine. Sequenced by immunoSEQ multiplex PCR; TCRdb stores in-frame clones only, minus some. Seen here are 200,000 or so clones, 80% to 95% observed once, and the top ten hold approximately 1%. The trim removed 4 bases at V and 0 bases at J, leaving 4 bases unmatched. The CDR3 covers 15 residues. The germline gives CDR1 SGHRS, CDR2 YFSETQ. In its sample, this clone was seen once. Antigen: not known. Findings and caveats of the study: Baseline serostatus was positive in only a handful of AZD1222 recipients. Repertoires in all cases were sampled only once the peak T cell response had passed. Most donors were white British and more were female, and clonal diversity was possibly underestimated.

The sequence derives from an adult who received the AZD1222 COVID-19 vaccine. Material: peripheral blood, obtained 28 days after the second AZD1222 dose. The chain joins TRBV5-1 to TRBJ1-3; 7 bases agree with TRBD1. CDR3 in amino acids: CASSGPGGSGNTIYF. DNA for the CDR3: TGCGCCAGCAGCGGCCCAGGGGGCTCTGGAAACACCATATATTTT. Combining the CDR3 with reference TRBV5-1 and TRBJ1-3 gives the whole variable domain KAGVTQTPRYLIKTRGQQVTLSCSPISGHRSVSWYQQTPGQGLQFLFEYFSETQRNKGNFPGRFSGRQFSNSRSEMNVSTLELGDSALYLCASSGPGGSGNTIYFGEGSWLTVV.